The 2 T cell receptor beta chains presented below share a single source sample, sequenced in a study of identical twins. TCRdb fed the 5' RACE reads into MiXCR, producing one record per CDR3 protein. The sample gives some 230,000 distinct CDR3 sequences, around 6.5% of which show up once; 13% to 15% is in the top ten. The data were also submitted as part of a second study, on T cells expressing NK-cell markers.

The source material was CD8+ T cells sorted from blood. The source is a woman aged 18 to 35 in good health.

This clonotype showed up many times. This rearrangement joins TRBV6-2 or TRBV6-3 to TRBJ2-3; 10 nucleotides agree with TRBD1. Trimming took 5 bases from V and 2 from J; bases not matched to a gene: 10. Germline-derived CDR1 and CDR2 are MNHEY and SVGEGT. The CDR3 has 17 amino acids. The CDR3 DNA sequence: TGTGCCAGCAGTACCCCCGGGACAGGGGCTATCACAGATACGCAGTATTTT. Translated, it gives CASSTPGTGAITDTQYF.

This clonotype appeared many times. The chain combines TRBV29-1 with TRBJ2-7, with D perhaps being TRBD1 or TRBD2 (5 bases each). The CDR3 length is 11 residues. The germline V gene encodes CDR1 SQVTM and CDR2 ANQGSEA. V was shortened by 5 bases and J by 7 bases, with 12 bases between the two germline ends. CDR3: CSVLTGLEQYF. The DNA for the CDR3 is TGCAGCGTTCTAACGGGGCTAGAGCAGTACTTC.